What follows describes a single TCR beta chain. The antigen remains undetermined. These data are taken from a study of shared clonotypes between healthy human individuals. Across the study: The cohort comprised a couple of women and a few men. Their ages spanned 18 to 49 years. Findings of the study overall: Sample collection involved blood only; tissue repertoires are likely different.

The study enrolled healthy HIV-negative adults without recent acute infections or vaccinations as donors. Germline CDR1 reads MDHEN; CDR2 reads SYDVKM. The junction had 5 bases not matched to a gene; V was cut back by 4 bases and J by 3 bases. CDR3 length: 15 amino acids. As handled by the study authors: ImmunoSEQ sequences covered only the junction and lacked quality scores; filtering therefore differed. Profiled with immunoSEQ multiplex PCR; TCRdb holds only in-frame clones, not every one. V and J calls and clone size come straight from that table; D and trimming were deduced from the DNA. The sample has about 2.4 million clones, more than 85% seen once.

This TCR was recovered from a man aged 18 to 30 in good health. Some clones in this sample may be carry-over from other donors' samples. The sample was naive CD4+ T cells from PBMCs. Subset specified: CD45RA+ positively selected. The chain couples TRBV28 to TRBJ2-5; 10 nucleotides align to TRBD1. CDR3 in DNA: TGTGCCAGCAGTTCCCCCGGGACAGGGGAAGAGACCCAGTACTTC. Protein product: CASSSPGTGEETQYF. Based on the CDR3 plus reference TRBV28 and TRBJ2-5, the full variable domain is DVKVTQSSRYLVKRTGEKVFLECVQDMDHENMFWYRQDPGLGLRLIYFSYDVKMKEKGDIPEGYSVSREKKERFSLILESASTNQTSMYLCASSSPGTGEETQYFGPGTRLLVL.